This T cell receptor beta chain emerged from a study of regulatory T cells in long-lasting Graves disease. Building of the TCR beta libraries involved iRepertoire HTBI primers and Arm-PCR of CDR3 regions. In TCRdb, the multiplex PCR reads were re-called with MiXCR into one record per CDR3 protein. Found here are 350,000 to 400,000 distinct CDR3 sequences, about 16% of them singletons; the top ten hold roughly 20%. General study points: Persistent Graves' patients possessed reduced TCR diversity relative to recently diagnosed ones. Relative to new patients (roughly 970), persistent patients exhibited greater sharing of public clonotypes (around 2,500).

In germline, CDR1 is SGHDT, CDR2 YYEEEE. V lost 3 bases and J lost 1, with 10 bases in between. The CDR3 has 14 amino acids. Time point specified: newly diagnosed GD, antithyroid drugs for less than 3 months. TCR sequences were obtained from RNA taken from PBMCs. Graves' disease diagnoses used American Thyroid Association guidelines. Worth noting for this clonotype: Antigen: not known.

The sequences come from peripheral blood mononuclear cells (PBMCs), collected at new diagnosis, from a patient treated with antithyroid drugs. The clonotype was recovered from a female donor with Graves disease. This sequence joins TRBV5-6 and TRBJ1-1; D remains unclear. CDR3 bases: TGTGCCAGCAGCTACGGACCCGGGAACACTGAAGCTTTCTTT. The encoded protein is CASSYGPGNTEAFF.